The clone carrying this TCR beta chain came up a few times. Its target is unknown. These data come from a study of T cell repertoires in cytomegalovirus infection. Whole-study findings and limits: Ex vivo, HLA-C-restricted CMV-specific TCR beta clonotypes prevailed over the rest of the response.

Germline lookup yields CDR1 MNHEY and CDR2 SMNVEV (reference sequence). The ends were cut back, 6 bases at V and 2 bases at J, with 14 bases in the middle. CDR3 length: 15 amino acids. TCRdb called the reads again in MiXCR, with one record for every CDR3 protein. The sample contains a few hundred thousand distinct CDR3 sequences, 15% to 20% of which appear only once. The rearrangement uses TRBV27 and TRBJ2-1; D uncertain. The TCR originated in a human donor in good health (CMV status not recorded). Some clones in this sample may be carry-over from other donors' samples. The material sequenced was PBMCs. The CDR3 spells CASSQQHNPYNEQFF. As DNA, the CDR3 is TGTGCCAGCAGCCAACAGCATAACCCCTACAATGAGCAGTTCTTC.